This record covers a single T cell receptor (beta chain). This record belongs to a study of blood T cell repertoires in COVID-19. TCRdb's copy holds only in-frame clones and misses some; the assay was immunoSEQ multiplex PCR. The repertoire holds about 330,000 clones, with about 82% as singletons. V dropped 3 bases and J dropped 5 bases, with 12 bases sitting between them. CDR3 length: 14 amino acids. The germline V gene encodes CDR1 LNHNV and CDR2 YYDKDF (reference sequence). Input material: peripheral blood. V gene TRBV15 combines with J gene TRBJ2-3, with D hard to call. The sequence was collected from a woman aged 50 to 60 with acute or convalescent COVID-19. The DNA of the CDR3 is TGTGCCACCAGCAGGACTGCCGCGGAAGATACGCAGTATTTT. Its translation: CATSRTAAEDTQYF.